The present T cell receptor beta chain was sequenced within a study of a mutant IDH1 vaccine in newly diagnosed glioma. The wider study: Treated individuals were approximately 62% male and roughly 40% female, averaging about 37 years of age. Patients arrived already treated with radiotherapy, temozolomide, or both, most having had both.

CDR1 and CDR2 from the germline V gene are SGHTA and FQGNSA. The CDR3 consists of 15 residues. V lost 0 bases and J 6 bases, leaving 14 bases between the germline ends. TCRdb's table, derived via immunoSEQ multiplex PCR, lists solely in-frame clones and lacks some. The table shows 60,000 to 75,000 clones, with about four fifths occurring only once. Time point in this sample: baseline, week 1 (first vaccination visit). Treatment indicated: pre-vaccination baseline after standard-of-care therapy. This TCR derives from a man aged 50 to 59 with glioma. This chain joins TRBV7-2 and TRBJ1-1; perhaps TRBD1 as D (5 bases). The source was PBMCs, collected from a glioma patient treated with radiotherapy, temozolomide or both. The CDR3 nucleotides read TGTGCCAGCAGCTTAGCGCGGGACGGGGGAGCTGAAGCTTTCTTT. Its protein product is CASSLARDGGAEAFF.